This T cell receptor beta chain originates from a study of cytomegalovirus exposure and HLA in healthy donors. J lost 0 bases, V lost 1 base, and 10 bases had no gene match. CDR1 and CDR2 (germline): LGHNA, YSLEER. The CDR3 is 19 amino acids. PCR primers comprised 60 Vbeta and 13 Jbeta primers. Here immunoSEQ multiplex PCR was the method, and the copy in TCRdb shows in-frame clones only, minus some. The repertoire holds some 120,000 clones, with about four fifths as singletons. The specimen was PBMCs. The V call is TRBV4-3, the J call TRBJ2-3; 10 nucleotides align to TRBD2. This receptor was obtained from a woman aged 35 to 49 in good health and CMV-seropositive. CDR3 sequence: CASSQGLAGATQSTDTQYF. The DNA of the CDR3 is TGCGCCAGCAGCCAAGGGCTAGCGGGAGCCACGCAAAGCACAGATACGCAGTATTTT.